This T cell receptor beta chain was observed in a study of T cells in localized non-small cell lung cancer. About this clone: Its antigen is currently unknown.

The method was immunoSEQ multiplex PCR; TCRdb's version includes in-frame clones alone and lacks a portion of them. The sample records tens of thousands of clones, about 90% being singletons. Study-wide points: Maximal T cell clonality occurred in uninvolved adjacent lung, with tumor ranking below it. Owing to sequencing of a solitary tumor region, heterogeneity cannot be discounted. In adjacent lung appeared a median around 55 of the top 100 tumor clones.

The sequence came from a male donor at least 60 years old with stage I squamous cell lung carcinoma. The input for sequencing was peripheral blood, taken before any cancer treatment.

The CDR3 is CASSPFGADPSGNTIYF. The CDR3 DNA is TGTGCCAGCTCACCATTTGGGGCAGACCCTTCTGGAAACACCATATATTTT. The chain has TRBV18 and TRBJ1-3; a possible D gene is TRBD1 (5 bases). Trimming left V 2 bases short and J 1 base short, with 15 bases between. The CDR3 runs 17 residues. Germline loops: CDR1 KGHSH, CDR2 LQKENI.